The entry that follows covers one T cell receptor (beta chain) sequence. Its specificity is unknown. This entry is derived from a study of PD-1 blockade in classical Hodgkin lymphoma. Each patient experienced a relapse that followed autologous stem cell transplantation, and brentuximab vedotin exposure varied. Under best response, outcomes were complete response, partial response or progressive disease. Study-wide findings and caveats: At C4D1, TCR diversity had climbed significantly for CD4+ cells, though not for CD8+ cells.

V gave up 0 bases and J gave up 7 bases; unmatched junction bases: 11. CDR1 is LGHNA, CDR2 YNFKEQ, per germline. The CDR3 sequence is 17 residues long. The data were produced by immunoSEQ multiplex PCR, yet TCRdb's version contains in-frame clones alone and is incomplete. The table shows about 26,000 clones, with about four fifths occurring only once. This rearrangement joins TRBV4-2 to TRBJ1-4; 7 bases match TRBD1. This TCR was recovered from a human donor with classical Hodgkin lymphoma. The sequenced sample was peripheral blood mononuclear cells (PBMCs), obtained before the second cycle of nivolumab. Here the CDR3 reads CASSQDEDTGVREKLFF. CDR3 DNA sequence: TGTGCCAGCAGCCAAGACGAAGATACAGGGGTGCGTGAAAAACTGTTTTTT.